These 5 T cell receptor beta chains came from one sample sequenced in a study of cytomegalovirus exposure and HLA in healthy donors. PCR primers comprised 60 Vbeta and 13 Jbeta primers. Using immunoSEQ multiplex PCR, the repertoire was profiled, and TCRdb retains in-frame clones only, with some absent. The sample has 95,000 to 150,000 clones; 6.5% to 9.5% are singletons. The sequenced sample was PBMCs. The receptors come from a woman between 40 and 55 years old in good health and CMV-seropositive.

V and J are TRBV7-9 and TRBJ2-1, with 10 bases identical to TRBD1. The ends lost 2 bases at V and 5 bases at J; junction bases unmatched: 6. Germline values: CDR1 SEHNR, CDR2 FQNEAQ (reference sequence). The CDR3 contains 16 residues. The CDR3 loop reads CASSLWGQGTNNEQFF. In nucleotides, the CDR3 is TGTGCCAGCAGCTTATGGGGACAGGGGACTAACAATGAGCAGTTCTTC.

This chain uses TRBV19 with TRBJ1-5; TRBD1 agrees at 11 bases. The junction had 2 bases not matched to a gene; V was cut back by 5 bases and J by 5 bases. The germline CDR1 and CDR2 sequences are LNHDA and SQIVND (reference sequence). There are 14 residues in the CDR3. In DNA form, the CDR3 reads TGTGCCAGTAGTGGACAGGGGGCTTATCAGCCCCAGCATTTT. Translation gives CASSGQGAYQPQHF.

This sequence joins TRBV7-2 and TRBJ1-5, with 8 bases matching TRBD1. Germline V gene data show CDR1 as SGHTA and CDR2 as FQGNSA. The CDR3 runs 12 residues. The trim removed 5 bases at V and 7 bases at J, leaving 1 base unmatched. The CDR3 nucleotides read TGTGCCAGCAGCAACAGGGGGCAGCCCCAGCATTTT. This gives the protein CASSNRGQPQHF.

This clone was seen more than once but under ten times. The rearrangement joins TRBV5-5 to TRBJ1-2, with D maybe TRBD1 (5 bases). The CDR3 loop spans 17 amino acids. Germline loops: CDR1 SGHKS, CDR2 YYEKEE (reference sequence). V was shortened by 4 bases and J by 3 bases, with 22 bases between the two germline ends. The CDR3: CASSHQTDTLGYYGYTF. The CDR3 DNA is TGTGCCAGCAGCCACCAGACGGACACACTGGGGTACTATGGCTACACCTTC.

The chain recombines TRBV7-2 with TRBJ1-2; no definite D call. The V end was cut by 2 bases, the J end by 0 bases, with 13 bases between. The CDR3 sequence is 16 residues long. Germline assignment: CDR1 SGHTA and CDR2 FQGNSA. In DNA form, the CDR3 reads TGTGCCAGCAGCTTACTCGCAACCGCAGCTAACTATGGCTACACCTTC. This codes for CASSLLATAANYGYTF.